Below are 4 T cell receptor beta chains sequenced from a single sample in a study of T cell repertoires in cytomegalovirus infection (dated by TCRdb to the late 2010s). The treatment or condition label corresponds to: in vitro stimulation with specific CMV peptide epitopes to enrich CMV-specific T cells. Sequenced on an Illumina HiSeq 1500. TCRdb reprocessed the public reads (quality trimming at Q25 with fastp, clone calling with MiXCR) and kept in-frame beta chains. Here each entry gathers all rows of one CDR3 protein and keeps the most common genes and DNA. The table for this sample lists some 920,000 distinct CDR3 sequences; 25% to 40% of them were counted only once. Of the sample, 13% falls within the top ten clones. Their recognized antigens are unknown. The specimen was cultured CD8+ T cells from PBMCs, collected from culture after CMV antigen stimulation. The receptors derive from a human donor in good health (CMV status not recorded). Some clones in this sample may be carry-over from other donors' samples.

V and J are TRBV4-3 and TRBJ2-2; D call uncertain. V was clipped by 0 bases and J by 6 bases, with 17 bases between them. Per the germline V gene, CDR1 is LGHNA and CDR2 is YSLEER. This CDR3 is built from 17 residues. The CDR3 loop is CASSQDTPLVFAGELFF. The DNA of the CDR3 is TGCGCCAGCAGCCAAGATACACCGCTGGTTTTTGCCGGGGAGCTGTTTTTT.

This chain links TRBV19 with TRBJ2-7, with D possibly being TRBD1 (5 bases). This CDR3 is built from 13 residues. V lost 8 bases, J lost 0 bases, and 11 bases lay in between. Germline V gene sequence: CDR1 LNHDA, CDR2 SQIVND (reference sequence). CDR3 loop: CASGQGVSYEQYF. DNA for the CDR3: TGTGCCAGTGGACAAGGAGTCTCCTACGAGCAGTACTTC.

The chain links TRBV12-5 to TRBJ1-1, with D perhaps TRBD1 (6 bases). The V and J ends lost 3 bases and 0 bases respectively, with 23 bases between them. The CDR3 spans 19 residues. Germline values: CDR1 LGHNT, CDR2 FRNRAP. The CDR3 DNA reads TGTGCTAGTGGTTTCACGATTGAGGGGGAGGGCCACATGAACACTGAAGCTTTCTTT. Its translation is CASGFTIEGEGHMNTEAFF.

CDR3 bases: TGTGCCAGCAGCTCCCGGGACGGCTACGAGCAGTACGTC. This codes for CASSSRDGYEQYV. V and J are TRBV7-6 and TRBJ2-7; D might be TRBD1 or TRBD2, each matching 5 bases. The length of the CDR3 is 13 residues. V was pared by 4 bases and J by 3 bases, with 10 bases between. The germline gives CDR1 SGHVS, CDR2 FNYEAQ.